The 20 T cell receptor beta chains below were found in one sample sequenced in a study of cytomegalovirus exposure and HLA in healthy donors. PCR involved 60 Vbeta and 13 Jbeta primers. Sequencing was performed with immunoSEQ multiplex PCR; in TCRdb, only in-frame clones are kept and a portion is missing. The profile shows tens of thousands of clones, more than 55% of them singletons. The specimen sequenced was PBMCs. The origin of the receptors is a human donor in good health.

This chain uses TRBV7-8 with TRBJ2-3, with TRBD2 matching over 8 bases. CDR3 length equals 14 residues. The V gene's germline CDR1 is SGHVS and CDR2 FQNEAQ. V trimming: 7 bases; J trimming: 2 bases; junction bases outside the gene matches: 5. The CDR3 sequence: CASTRGGHTDTQYF. The DNA of the CDR3 is TGTGCCAGCACCCGGGGGGGCCACACAGATACGCAGTATTTT. Drawing the rest from reference TRBV7-8 and TRBJ2-3, the complete variable domain is GAGVSQSPRYKVAKRGQDVALRCDPISGHVSLFWYQQALGQGPEFLTYFQNEAQLDKSGLPSDRFFAERPEGSVSTLKIQRTQQEDSAVYLCASTRGGHTDTQYFGPGTRLTVL.

V usage is TRBV4-1 and J usage is TRBJ2-1; 12 nucleotides align to TRBD2. The CDR3 has 15 residues. CDR1 MGHRA and CDR2 YSYEKL come from the germline V gene. V lost 6 bases, J lost 7 bases, and 7 bases stayed unmatched. The CDR3 coding sequence is TGCGCCAGCAGACCAGCCCTAGCGGGGGGGAATGAGCAGTTCTTC. Translated, it gives CASRPALAGGNEQFF.

The chain carries TRBV4-1 and TRBJ1-3; D call uncertain. In germline, CDR1 is MGHRA, CDR2 YSYEKL. This CDR3 contains 18 residues. V was cut by 1 base and J by 0 bases, with 16 bases left in between. CDR3 residues: CASSQVDMGLISGNTIYF. CDR3 coding DNA: TGCGCCAGCAGCCAAGTGGATATGGGCCTTATCTCTGGAAACACCATATATTTT.

This chain joins TRBV7-3 and TRBJ2-7; TRBD1 agrees at 10 bases. Germline CDR1 and CDR2: SGHTA and FQGTGA. The CDR3 is made up of 18 amino acids. The V and J ends lost 1 base and 5 bases, in that order; junction bases with no gene match: 14. DNA of the CDR3: TGTGCCAGCAGCTTAAGGGGGGCCGGGACAGGGGATTTGCACGAGCAGTACTTC. It codes for CASSLRGAGTGDLHEQYF.

The chain couples TRBV2 to TRBJ2-2; TRBD2 aligns across 11 bases. Trimming removed 4 bases from V and 6 bases from J; junction bases left unmatched: 7. CDR1 is SNHLY, CDR2 FYNNEI, per germline. This CDR3 is built from 16 residues. DNA for the CDR3: TGTGCCAGCAGTGCGGGTAGCGGGGGGGCCCCCGGGGAGCTGTTTTTT. This encodes CASSAGSGGAPGELFF.

This clone was picked up one time. The chain employs TRBV7-9 and TRBJ1-3; 9 bases align to TRBD1. The germline CDR1 and CDR2 sequences are SEHNR and FQNEAQ (reference sequence). The CDR3 has 19 residues. V trimming: 5 bases; J trimming: 5 bases; junction bases outside the gene matches: 19. The CDR3 loop reads CASSPGQGHGGGLRNTIYF. Written as DNA, the CDR3 is TGTGCCAGCAGCCCGGGACAGGGTCACGGCGGCGGCTTGCGAAACACCATATATTTT.

The chain recombines TRBV5-5 with TRBJ1-1; D not resolved. CDR1 and CDR2 (germline): SGHKS, YYEKEE (reference sequence). V dropped 0 bases and J dropped 0 bases, with 12 bases sitting between them. The CDR3 is 16 residues long. The CDR3 spells CASSLALGRMNTEAFF. Here the CDR3 DNA reads TGTGCCAGCAGCTTGGCCCTGGGCAGGATGAACACTGAAGCTTTCTTT.

This clone was detected only a few times. This chain links TRBV7-2 with TRBJ2-1; TRBD2 agrees at 10 bases. V was pared by 5 bases and J by 7 bases, with 5 bases of the junction left unmatched. CDR3 length: 14 residues. Germline loops: CDR1 SGHTA, CDR2 FQGNSA. CDR3 sequence (DNA): TGTGCCAGCAGCATGGGACTAGCGAGGAATGAGCAGTTCTTC. It yields the protein CASSMGLARNEQFF.

A single count supports this clone. The chain joins TRBV10-2 to TRBJ2-1; D possibly corresponds to TRBD2 (6 bases). The V end lost 4 bases, the J end lost 9 bases, and 7 bases lay between the germline ends. Germline lookup yields CDR1 WSHSY and CDR2 SAAADI. The CDR3 has 11 amino acids. This CDR3 is CASSGGAEQFF. The CDR3 DNA is TGCGCCAGCAGTGGCGGGGCTGAGCAGTTCTTC.

This clone was detected a few times. V and J are TRBV9 and TRBJ1-2; TRBD1 is a possible D gene (5 bases). V was shortened by 0 bases and J by 2 bases, with 11 bases between the two germline ends. Germline values: CDR1 SGDLS, CDR2 YYNGEE. CDR3 length: 15 amino acids. This chain's CDR3 is CASSVVTGINYGYTF. The CDR3 bases are TGTGCCAGCAGCGTAGTTACAGGCATCAACTATGGCTACACCTTC.

The genes are TRBV5-1 and TRBJ2-1; 9 bases line up with TRBD2. Germline V gene lookup returns CDR1 SGHRS and CDR2 YFSETQ. V lost 0 bases to trimming and J lost 8 bases; unmatched junction nucleotides: 12. The CDR3 consists of 17 residues. In DNA, the CDR3 is TGCGCCAGCAGCTTGGCCGATGGGCGGGGGGGCCAGGATGAGCAGTTCTTC. Translated: CASSLADGRGGQDEQFF.

A single count supports this clone. The J gene is TRBJ2-1, the V gene TRBV2; 8 nucleotides match TRBD2. CDR3 length: 15 residues. V dropped 4 bases and J dropped 6; count of bases not matched to a gene: 8. CDR1 SNHLY and CDR2 FYNNEI come from the germline V gene. The CDR3 region is CASSGRGGPLNEQFF. CDR3 DNA sequence: TGTGCCAGCAGTGGACGGGGGGGGCCTCTCAATGAGCAGTTCTTC.

The chain joins TRBV11-2 to TRBJ2-1; a possible D gene is TRBD2 (7 bases). CDR1 is SGHAT, CDR2 FQNNGV, per germline. CDR3 length: 16 amino acids. V gave up 1 base and J gave up 9 bases, with 19 bases separating them. The CDR3 nucleotides read TGTGCCAGCAGCTTAGTTGGGGGGGCTAATGTCGGTGAGCAGTTCTTC. Translated: CASSLVGGANVGEQFF.

This clone was recorded a few times. The V and J genes are TRBV19 and TRBJ2-1; TRBD2 matches 8 bases. V was pared by 6 bases and J by 3 bases, with 16 bases of the junction left unmatched. The CDR3 length is 18 residues. The germline V gene has CDR1 LNHDA and CDR2 SQIVND (reference sequence). The CDR3 DNA is TGTGCCAGTAGCCTAGGCCCCTCAGCGGGGGATCTCTACAATGAGCAGTTCTTC. Translation gives CASSLGPSAGDLYNEQFF.

This clone was counted a few times. For the CDR3, the DNA is TGTGCCAGTAGTCAATCGGGACAGGGGGCGATAGAGCAGTACTTC. This translates into CASSQSGQGAIEQYF. This rearrangement joins TRBV19 to TRBJ2-7; 12 nucleotides line up with TRBD1. The length of the CDR3 is 15 residues. Germline V gene lookup returns CDR1 LNHDA and CDR2 SQIVND (reference sequence). V was pared by 5 bases and J by 7 bases, with 9 bases of the junction left unmatched.

This clone appeared once. The chain combines TRBV5-4 with TRBJ2-2; D unresolved. The germline V gene encodes CDR1 SGHNT and CDR2 YYREEE (reference sequence). There are 14 residues in the CDR3. With 4 bases removed from V and 4 bases from J, the gap between germline ends came to 11 bases. Here the CDR3 reads CASSIRVSTGELFF. The CDR3 DNA follows: TGTGCCAGCAGCATTAGAGTTAGCACCGGGGAGCTGTTTTTT.

CDR3 in DNA: TGTGCCAGCAGCTTAACAGGGAATTCACCCCTCCACTTT. Amino acids: CASSLTGNSPLHF. The chain couples TRBV7-9 to TRBJ1-6; D perhaps matches TRBD1 (6 bases). The CDR3 consists of 13 residues. Germline lookup yields CDR1 SEHNR and CDR2 FQNEAQ (reference sequence). The ends were cut back, 2 bases at V and 7 bases at J, with 6 bases in the middle. Full variable domain (rest looked up from reference TRBV7-9 and TRBJ1-6): DTGVSQNPRHKITKRGQNVTFRCDPISEHNRLYWYRQTLGQGPEFLTYFQNEAQLEKSRLLSDRFSAERPKGSFSTLEIQRTEQGDSAMYLCASSLTGNSPLHFGNGTRLTVT.

V gene TRBV10-3 combines with J gene TRBJ2-1; perhaps TRBD2 as D (7 bases). CDR1 is ENHRY and CDR2 is SYGVKD in the germline V gene. The V end lost 2 bases, the J end lost 7 bases, and 15 bases lay between the germline ends. The CDR3 totals 15 residues. The DNA of the CDR3 is TGTGCCATCAGTGAGATGGCGGGGGCTAAAAATGAGCAGTTCTTC. As protein: CAISEMAGAKNEQFF.

The J gene is TRBJ2-5, the V gene TRBV6-1, with D possibly matching TRBD1 (6 bases). V was pared by 4 bases and J by 0 bases, with 21 bases between. The CDR3 contains 18 residues. Per the germline V gene, CDR1 is MNHNS and CDR2 is SASEGT. The CDR3 region is CASSGPLKGVGNQETQYF. The DNA for the CDR3 is TGTGCCAGCAGTGGACCACTAAAGGGGGTCGGGAACCAAGAGACCCAGTACTTC.

CDR3: CAWNRPGSNEKLFF. In DNA form, the CDR3 reads TGTGCCTGGAACCGCCCGGGGTCGAATGAAAAACTGTTTTTT. The chain employs TRBV30 and TRBJ1-4; no clear D. The CDR3 sequence is 14 residues long. Trimming shortened V by 4 bases and J by 5 bases, and 14 bases separated the two germline ends. The V gene's germline CDR1 is GTSNPN and CDR2 SVGIG (reference sequence). Combining the CDR3 with reference TRBV30 and TRBJ1-4 gives the whole variable domain SQTIHQWPATLVQPVGSPLSLECTVEGTSNPNLYWYRQAAGRGLQLLFYSVGIGQISSEVPQNLSASRPQDRQFILSSKKLLLSDSGFYLCAWNRPGSNEKLFFGSGTQLSVL.